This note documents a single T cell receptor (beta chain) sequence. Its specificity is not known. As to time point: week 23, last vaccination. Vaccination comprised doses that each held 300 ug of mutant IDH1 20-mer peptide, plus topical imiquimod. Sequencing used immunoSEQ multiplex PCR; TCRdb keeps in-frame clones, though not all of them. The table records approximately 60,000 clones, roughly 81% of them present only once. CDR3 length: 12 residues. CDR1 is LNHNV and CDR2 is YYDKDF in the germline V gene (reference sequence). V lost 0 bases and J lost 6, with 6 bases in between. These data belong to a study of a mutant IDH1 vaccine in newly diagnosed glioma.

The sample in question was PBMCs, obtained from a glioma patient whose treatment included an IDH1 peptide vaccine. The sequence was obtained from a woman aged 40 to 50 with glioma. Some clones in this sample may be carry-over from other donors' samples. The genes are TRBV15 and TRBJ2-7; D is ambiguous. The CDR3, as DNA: TGTGCCACCAGCAGAGACAGGAGCGAGCAGTACTTC. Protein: CATSRDRSEQYF. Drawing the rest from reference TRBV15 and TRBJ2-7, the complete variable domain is DAMVIQNPRYQVTQFGKPVTLSCSQTLNHNVMYWYQQKSSQAPKLLFHYYDKDFNNEADTPDNFQSRRPNTSFCFLDIRSPGLGDTAMYLCATSRDRSEQYFGPGTRLTVT.